This TCR beta chain derives from a study of blood T cell repertoires in COVID-19. Study details: PBMCs, B-cell-depleted T cells, or T cells were the source of the cDNA or gDNA that made up the material.

TCRdb's copy holds only in-frame clones and misses some; the assay was immunoSEQ multiplex PCR. This table has about 160,000 clones, approximately 95% appearing once. Sequences were obtained from peripheral blood. The sequence derives from a woman between 50 and 59 years old with acute or convalescent COVID-19.

CDR3 protein: CASSFSGDYGYTF. The DNA of the CDR3 is TGTGCCAGCAGTTTTTCAGGGGACTATGGCTACACCTTC. The chain links TRBV12-3 or TRBV12-4 to TRBJ1-2, with D possibly being TRBD1 (6 bases). CDR3 length: 13 amino acids. Trimming stripped 3 bases from V and 3 bases from J, with 8 bases between.